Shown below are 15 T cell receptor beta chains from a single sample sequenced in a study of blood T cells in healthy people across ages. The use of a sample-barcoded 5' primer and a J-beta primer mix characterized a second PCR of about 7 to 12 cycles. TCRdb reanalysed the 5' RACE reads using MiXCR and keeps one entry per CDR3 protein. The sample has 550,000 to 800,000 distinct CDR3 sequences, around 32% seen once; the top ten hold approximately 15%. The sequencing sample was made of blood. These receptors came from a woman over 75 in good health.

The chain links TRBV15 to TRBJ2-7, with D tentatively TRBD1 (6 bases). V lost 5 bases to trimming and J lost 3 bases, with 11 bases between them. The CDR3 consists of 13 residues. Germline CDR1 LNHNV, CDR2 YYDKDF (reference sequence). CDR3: CATSSDRIYEQYF. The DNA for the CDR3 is TGTGCCACCAGCTCAGACAGGATCTACGAGCAGTACTTC.

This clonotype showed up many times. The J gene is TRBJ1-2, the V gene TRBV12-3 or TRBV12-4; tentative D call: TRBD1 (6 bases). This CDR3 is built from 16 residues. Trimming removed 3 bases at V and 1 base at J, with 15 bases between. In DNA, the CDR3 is TGTGCCAGCAGTTTTCGAACAGGGAGACTTAACTATGGCTACACCTTC. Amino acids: CASSFRTGRLNYGYTF.

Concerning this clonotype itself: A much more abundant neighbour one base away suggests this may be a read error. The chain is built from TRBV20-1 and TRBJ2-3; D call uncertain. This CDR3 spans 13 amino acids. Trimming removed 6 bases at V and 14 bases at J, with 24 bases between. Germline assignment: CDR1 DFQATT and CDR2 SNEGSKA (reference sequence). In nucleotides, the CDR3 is TGCAGTGCCAGTCCCGGGCGCGGTGAAAAACTGTATTTT. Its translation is CSASPGRGEKLYF.

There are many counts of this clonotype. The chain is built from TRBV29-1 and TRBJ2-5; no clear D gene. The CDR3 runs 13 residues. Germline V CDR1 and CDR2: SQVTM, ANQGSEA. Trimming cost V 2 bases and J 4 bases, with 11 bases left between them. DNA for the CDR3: TGCAGCGTTGAAAGGCAGCCCGCAGAGACCCAGTACTTC. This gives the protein CSVERQPAETQYF.

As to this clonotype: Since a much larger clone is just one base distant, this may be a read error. The CDR3 sequence is CASSLRTYDGGPGNSPLHF. CDR3 sequence (DNA): TGTGCCAGCAGCTTAAGGACATACGATGGCGGCCCGGGGAATTCACCCCTCCACTTT. J is TRBJ1-6 and V is TRBV7-9, with TRBD1 as a possible D gene (5 bases). V shed 2 bases and J shed 7 bases, with 24 bases lying between them. The germline CDR1 and CDR2 sequences are SEHNR and FQNEAQ (reference sequence). This CDR3 region has 19 residues.

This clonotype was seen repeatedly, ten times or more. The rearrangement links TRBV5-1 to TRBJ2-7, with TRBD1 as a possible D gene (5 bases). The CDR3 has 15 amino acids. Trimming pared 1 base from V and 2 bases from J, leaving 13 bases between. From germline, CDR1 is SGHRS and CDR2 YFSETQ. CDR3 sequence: CASSLSKGFAYEQYF. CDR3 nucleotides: TGCGCCAGCAGCTTGAGTAAGGGGTTCGCCTACGAGCAGTACTTC.

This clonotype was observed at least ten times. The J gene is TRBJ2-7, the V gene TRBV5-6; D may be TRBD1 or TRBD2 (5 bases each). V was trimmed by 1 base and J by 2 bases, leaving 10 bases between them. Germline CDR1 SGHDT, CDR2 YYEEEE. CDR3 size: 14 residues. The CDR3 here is CASSLIGTPYEQYF. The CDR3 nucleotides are TGTGCCAGCAGCTTGATTGGGACCCCCTACGAGCAGTACTTC.

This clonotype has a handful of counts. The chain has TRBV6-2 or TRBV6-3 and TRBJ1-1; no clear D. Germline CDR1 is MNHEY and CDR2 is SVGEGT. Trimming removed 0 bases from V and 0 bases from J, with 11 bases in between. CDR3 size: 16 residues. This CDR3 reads CASSYSRAGLNTEAFF. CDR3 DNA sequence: TGTGCCAGCAGTTACTCGAGGGCAGGATTGAACACTGAAGCTTTCTTT.

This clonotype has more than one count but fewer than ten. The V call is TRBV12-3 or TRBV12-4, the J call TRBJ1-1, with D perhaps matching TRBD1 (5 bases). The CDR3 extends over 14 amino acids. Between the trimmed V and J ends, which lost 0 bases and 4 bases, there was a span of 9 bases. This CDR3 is CASSLAKGSTEAFF. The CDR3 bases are TGTGCCAGCAGTTTAGCTAAGGGGAGCACTGAAGCTTTCTTT.

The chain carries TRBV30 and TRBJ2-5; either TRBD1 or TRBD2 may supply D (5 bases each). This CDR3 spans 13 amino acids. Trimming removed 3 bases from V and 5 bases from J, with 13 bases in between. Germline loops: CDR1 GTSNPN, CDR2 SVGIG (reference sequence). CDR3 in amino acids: CAWSGTVMETQYF. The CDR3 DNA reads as TGTGCCTGGAGCGGGACGGTCATGGAGACCCAGTACTTC.

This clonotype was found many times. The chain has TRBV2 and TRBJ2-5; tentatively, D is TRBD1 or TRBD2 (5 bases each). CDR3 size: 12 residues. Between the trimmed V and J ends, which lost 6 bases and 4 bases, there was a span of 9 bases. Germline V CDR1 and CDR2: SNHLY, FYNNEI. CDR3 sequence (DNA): TGTGCCAGCAGGGGACCTCGAGAGACCCAGTACTTC. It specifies CASRGPRETQYF.

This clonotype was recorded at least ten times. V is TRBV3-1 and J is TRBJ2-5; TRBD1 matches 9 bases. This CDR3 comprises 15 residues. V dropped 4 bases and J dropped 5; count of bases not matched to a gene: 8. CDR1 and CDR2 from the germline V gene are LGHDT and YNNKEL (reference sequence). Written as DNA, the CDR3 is TGTGCCAGCAGCCCCCGGGACAGGGAACGGGAGACCCAGTACTTC. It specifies CASSPRDRERETQYF.

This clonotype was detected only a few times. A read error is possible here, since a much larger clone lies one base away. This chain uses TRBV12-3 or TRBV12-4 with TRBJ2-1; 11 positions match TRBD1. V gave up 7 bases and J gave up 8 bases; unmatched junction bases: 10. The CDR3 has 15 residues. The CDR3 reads CASNLAGQGGDEQFF. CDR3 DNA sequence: TGTGCCAGCAACCTAGCGGGACAGGGGGGGGATGAGCAGTTCTTC.

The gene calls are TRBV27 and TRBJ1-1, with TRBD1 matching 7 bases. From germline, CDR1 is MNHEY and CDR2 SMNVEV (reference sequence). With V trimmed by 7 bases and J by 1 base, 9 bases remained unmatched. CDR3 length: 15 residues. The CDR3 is CASTTYRGGNTEAFF. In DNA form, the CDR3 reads TGTGCCAGCACCACATACAGGGGTGGGAACACTGAAGCTTTCTTT.

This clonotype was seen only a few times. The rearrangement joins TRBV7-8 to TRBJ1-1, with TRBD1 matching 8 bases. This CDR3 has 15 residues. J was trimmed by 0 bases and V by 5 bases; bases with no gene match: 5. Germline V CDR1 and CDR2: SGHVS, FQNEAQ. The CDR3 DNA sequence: TGTGCCAGCAGCCCCCTGGACAGGGTGAACACTGAAGCTTTCTTT. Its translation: CASSPLDRVNTEAFF.